These 27 T cell receptor beta chains originate from one sample sequenced in a study of T cells in Graves' hyperthyroidism and ophthalmopathy. Template material for amplifying TCR beta CDR3 regions consisted of RNA transcripts. HTBI primers were employed in a first-round RT-PCR of the TCR CDR3. One entry per CDR3 protein, called by TCRdb with MiXCR from the multiplex PCR reads. The table lists fewer than 500,000 distinct CDR3 sequences, roughly 15% of them singletons. The source material was blood. These receptors originate from a man younger than 30 with Graves' ophthalmopathy.

Worth noting for this clonotype: This may stem from a read error, because a much larger clone lies one nucleotide away. The chain is built from TRBV19 and TRBJ2-3; perhaps TRBD2 as D (6 bases). Trimming left V 5 bases short and J 1 base short, with 16 bases between. CDR3 length: 16 residues. Germline assignment: CDR1 LNHDA and CDR2 SQIVND (reference sequence). The CDR3 DNA is TGTGCCAGTAGTCGTCGAGGGCTAGCGCGCACAGATACGCAGTATTTT. Protein: CASSRRGLARTDTQYF.

This clonotype was seen at least ten times. V usage is TRBV30 and J usage is TRBJ2-3, with D uncertain. V was cut by 1 base and J by 5 bases, with 10 bases left in between. Per the germline V gene, CDR1 is GTSNPN and CDR2 is SVGIG (reference sequence). There are 13 residues in the CDR3. CDR3 nucleotide sequence: TGTGCCTGGAGTGCAGGAGTGGAAGATACGCAGTATTTT. Amino acids: CAWSAGVEDTQYF.

On this clonotype: This sequence may be a read error, since a much larger clone differs from it by one base. V is TRBV28 and J is TRBJ2-7; possible D gene TRBD2, 6 bases. Germline V gene sequence: CDR1 MDHEN, CDR2 SYDVKM. The CDR3 is made up of 18 amino acids. The DNA of the CDR3 is TGTGCCAGCAGACAAGGGACTCGAAATAAACTCCTGCCCTACGGGCAGTACTTC. Translating gives CASRQGTRNKLLPYGQYF.

This clonotype has a count of ten or more. V and J are TRBV5-6 and TRBJ1-1; 10 bases agree with TRBD1. The junction had 4 bases not matched to a gene; V was cut back by 4 bases and J by 7 bases. The length of the CDR3 is 13 residues. CDR1 and CDR2 from the germline V gene are SGHDT and YYEEEE. The CDR3 is CASSVGQGLEAFF. The CDR3 nucleotides are TGTGCCAGCAGCGTGGGACAGGGGCTTGAAGCTTTCTTT.

This chain connects TRBV5-4 to TRBJ2-1, with 8 bases lining up with TRBD2. V gave up 0 bases and J gave up 6 bases; unmatched junction bases: 5. Germline CDR1 is SGHNT and CDR2 is YYREEE (reference sequence). This CDR3 spans 15 amino acids. Written as DNA, the CDR3 is TGTGCCAGCAGCTTGGAGCGGGAGTGGTTCAATGAGCAGTTCTTC. It translates to CASSLEREWFNEQFF.

In this sample, this clonotype turned up many times. The V call is TRBV2, the J call TRBJ1-4; tentatively, D is TRBD1 (5 bases). CDR1 SNHLY and CDR2 FYNNEI come from the germline V gene. Trimming stripped 8 bases from V and 7 bases from J, with 11 bases between. The CDR3 contains 12 residues. This chain's CDR3 is CASDQGSEKLFF. The CDR3 coding sequence is TGTGCCAGCGATCAGGGATCTGAAAAACTGTTTTTT.

This clonotype was seen ten or more times. CDR3 loop: CASSPVGSRYEQYF. DNA for the CDR3: TGTGCCAGCAGCCCGGTGGGTTCTAGGTACGAGCAGTACTTC. The chain carries TRBV5-6 and TRBJ2-7; D is ambiguous. The CDR3 covers 14 residues. Germline V gives CDR1 SGHDT, CDR2 YYEEEE. V lost 4 bases, J lost 4 bases, and 15 bases lay in between.

This clonotype came up many times. The chain combines TRBV7-8 with TRBJ2-3, with TRBD2 matching 7 bases. J lost 6 bases, V lost 5 bases, and 8 bases had no gene match. CDR1 is SGHVS, CDR2 FQNEAQ, per germline. The CDR3 has 14 residues. The CDR3 protein is CASSLLTSQDTQYF. CDR3 nucleotides: TGTGCCAGCAGCCTCCTGACTAGCCAGGATACGCAGTATTTT.

This clonotype has ten or more counts. This sequence joins TRBV20-1 and TRBJ1-2, with a possible D match to TRBD1 (6 bases). Germline V gene sequence: CDR1 DFQATT, CDR2 SNEGSKA (reference sequence). There are 16 residues in the CDR3. Trimming stripped 6 bases from V and 6 bases from J, with 26 bases between. The chain's CDR3 is CSATTSGTRASDGYTF. Here the CDR3 DNA reads TGCAGTGCAACAACCTCCGGGACAAGGGCGTCCGATGGCTACACCTTC.

This clonotype was seen more than once but under ten times. The chain joins TRBV19 to TRBJ2-4; D possibly corresponds to TRBD1 (6 bases). CDR3 length: 16 amino acids. V was trimmed by 3 bases and J by 0 bases, leaving 12 bases between them. Germline V gene sequence: CDR1 LNHDA, CDR2 SQIVND (reference sequence). CDR3 nucleotide sequence: TGTGCCAGTAGTATTCTGGGGGCAGGAGCCAAAAACATTCAGTACTTC. Translation gives CASSILGAGAKNIQYF.

The rearrangement joins TRBV27 to TRBJ2-5, with D possibly matching TRBD2 (5 bases). Germline CDR1 reads MNHEY; CDR2 reads SMNVEV (reference sequence). With 0 bases removed from V and 4 bases from J, the gap between germline ends came to 27 bases. There are 20 residues in the CDR3. In DNA form, the CDR3 reads TGTGCCAGCAGTTTATCTTGGAAGGACTGGCTAGTCCCTGGCGGAGAGACCCAGTACTTC. Its translation is CASSLSWKDWLVPGGETQYF.

This clonotype was counted ten times or more. This chain joins TRBV12-3 or TRBV12-4 and TRBJ2-3; 7 bases align to TRBD2. The V segment lost 4 bases and the J segment 2 bases; nucleotides outside the gene matches: 24. The CDR3 sequence is 21 residues long. CDR3 in amino acids: CASSSPLGAGVSWSHTDTQYF. CDR3 in DNA: TGTGCCAGCAGTTCCCCTCTAGGGGCGGGAGTCAGTTGGAGTCACACAGATACGCAGTATTTT.

This clonotype was detected ten times or more. The CDR3 bases are TGTGCCACCAGCAGAGCGAGCAGGGTTGGCACAGATACGCAGTATTTT. Translated, it gives CATSRASRVGTDTQYF. The V and J genes are TRBV15 and TRBJ2-3, with D perhaps TRBD1 (5 bases). The V gene's germline CDR1 is LNHNV and CDR2 YYDKDF (reference sequence). Trimming took off 1 base at V and 1 base at J, with 12 bases between the two ends. This CDR3 comprises 16 residues.

The V gene is TRBV24-1, the J gene TRBJ2-2, with D perhaps matching TRBD1 or TRBD2 (5 bases each). CDR1 is KGHDR, CDR2 SFDVKD, per germline. CDR3 size: 15 residues. V was clipped by 6 bases and J by 5 bases, with 15 bases between them. The CDR3 loop is CATSREGDETGELFF. CDR3 coding DNA: TGTGCCACCAGTCGGGAAGGGGACGAGACCGGGGAGCTGTTTTTT.

This clonotype was observed many times. CDR3 residues: CASSLSPGTDTQYF. The CDR3 nucleotides read TGTGCCAGCAGCTTATCGCCAGGGACAGATACGCAGTATTTT. The J gene is TRBJ2-3, the V gene TRBV11-2, with a possible D match to TRBD1 (5 bases). This CDR3 contains 14 residues. The germline V and J ends were trimmed by 2 bases and 3 bases, with 9 bases remaining between them. Per germline, CDR1 SGHAT and CDR2 FQNNGV. The variable domain in full, completed from reference TRBV11-2 and TRBJ2-3, reads EAGVAQSPRYKIIEKRQSVAFWCNPISGHATLYWYQQILGQGPKLLIQFQNNGVVDDSQLPKDRFSAERLKGVDSTLKIQPAKLEDSAVYLCASSLSPGTDTQYFGPGTRLTVL.

This clonotype was found a few times. This chain links TRBV14 with TRBJ2-2, with D hard to call. Looked up from germline, CDR1 is SGHDN and CDR2 is FVKESK. Trimming took 3 bases from V and 6 from J, leaving 11 bases between them. The CDR3 is 14 residues long. CDR3 in amino acids: CASSQKRISGELFF. CDR3 DNA sequence: TGTGCCAGCAGCCAGAAAAGGATATCCGGGGAGCTGTTTTTT.

This clonotype was seen more than once but under ten times. This chain uses TRBV19 with TRBJ2-3; TRBD2 aligns across 7 bases. V dropped 8 bases and J dropped 4; count of bases not matched to a gene: 12. The CDR3 contains 15 residues. Germline values: CDR1 LNHDA, CDR2 SQIVND (reference sequence). Here the CDR3 reads CASELREYGSDTQYF. In DNA, the CDR3 is TGTGCCAGTGAATTGCGGGAGTACGGTTCAGATACGCAGTATTTT. Complete variable domain (other parts from reference TRBV19 and TRBJ2-3): DGGITQSPKYLFRKEGQNVTLSCEQNLNHDAMYWYRQDPGQGLRLIYYSQIVNDFQKGDIAEGYSVSREKKESFPLTVTSAQKNPTAFYLCASELREYGSDTQYFGPGTRLTVL.

V and J are TRBV7-2 and TRBJ2-6; no reliable D call. CDR1 is SGHTA, CDR2 FQGNSA, per germline. Trimming stripped 4 bases from V and 0 bases from J, with 13 bases between. The CDR3 length is 17 residues. The CDR3 DNA follows: TGTGCCAGCAGCTCTCTCGTGACCATCTCTGGGGCCAACGTCCTGACTTTC. As protein: CASSSLVTISGANVLTF.

This clonotype has at least ten counts. This rearrangement joins TRBV2 to TRBJ1-5, with D unclear. V dropped 1 base and J dropped 3 bases, with 7 bases sitting between them. The germline V gene has CDR1 SNHLY and CDR2 FYNNEI. The CDR3 covers 14 residues. CDR3 amino acids: CASSEGGYNQPQHF. The CDR3 nucleotides are TGTGCCAGCAGTGAAGGGGGATACAATCAGCCCCAGCATTTT. Based on the CDR3 plus reference TRBV2 and TRBJ1-5, the full variable domain is EPEVTQTPSHQVTQMGQEVILRCVPISNHLYFYWYRQILGQKVEFLVSFYNNEISEKSEIFDDQFSVERPDGSNFTLKIRSTKLEDSAMYFCASSEGGYNQPQHFGDGTRLSIL.

This clonotype appeared many times. This chain joins TRBV28 and TRBJ2-3; TRBD2 is a possible D gene (6 bases). The CDR3 contains 14 residues. V was clipped by 7 bases and J by 5 bases, with 16 bases between them. Germline values: CDR1 MDHEN, CDR2 SYDVKM. The CDR3 loop is CASTGRAGGDTQYF. CDR3 bases: TGTGCCAGCACCGGACGGGCCGGGGGAGATACGCAGTATTTT.

This clonotype has ten or more counts. This chain links TRBV3-1 with TRBJ2-5; D is unresolved. CDR1 is LGHDT and CDR2 is YNNKEL in the germline V gene (reference sequence). V was shortened by 4 bases and J by 0 bases, with 9 bases between the two germline ends. The CDR3 consists of 14 residues. The CDR3 loop reads CASSPQRYQETQYF. Here the CDR3 DNA reads TGTGCCAGCAGCCCACAGAGGTACCAAGAGACCCAGTACTTC.

Ten or more counts support this clonotype. This rearrangement joins TRBV10-2 to TRBJ2-5; TRBD1 or TRBD2 may be the D gene (5 bases each). CDR3 length: 15 residues. Germline CDR1 is WSHSY and CDR2 is SAAADI. The V gene lost 6 bases and the J gene lost 5 bases, with 19 bases spanning the gap. The chain's CDR3 is CASRDRDPLRETQYF. The CDR3 DNA reads TGCGCCAGCAGGGACCGGGACCCCCTACGGGAGACCCAGTACTTC.

This clonotype was recorded many times. The rearrangement joins TRBV20-1 to TRBJ2-5; 9 bases fit TRBD2. V trimming: 6 bases; J trimming: 5 bases; junction bases outside the gene matches: 13. This CDR3 has 15 amino acids. Germline CDR1 and CDR2: DFQATT and SNEGSKA (reference sequence). The CDR3 loop is CSAFVAGEVWETQYF. CDR3 DNA sequence: TGCAGTGCCTTCGTAGCGGGGGAGGTATGGGAGACCCAGTACTTC.

This clonotype has more than one count but fewer than ten. The V gene is TRBV6-4, the J gene TRBJ2-3; maybe TRBD2 (6 bases). Germline CDR1 is MRHNA and CDR2 is SNTAGT. The CDR3 is 15 amino acids. V lost 6 bases and J 4 bases, leaving 17 bases between the germline ends. For the CDR3, the DNA is TGTGCCAGCAGCATCGGGAGAGGAGGCGCAGATACGCAGTATTTT. Its translation: CASSIGRGGADTQYF.

The sample holds many counts of this clonotype. This chain uses TRBV12-3 or TRBV12-4 with TRBJ1-4; D is unclear. The CDR3 has 14 residues. Trimming took off 6 bases at V and 0 bases at J, with 8 bases between the two ends. The CDR3 loop reads CASRPSSTNEKLFF. For the CDR3, the DNA is TGTGCCAGCAGACCAAGTTCAACTAATGAAAAACTGTTTTTT.

This sequence joins TRBV5-4 and TRBJ1-1, with 9 bases fitting TRBD1. CDR1 and CDR2 (germline): SGHNT, YYREEE (reference sequence). Trimming at V came to 5 bases and at J to 0 bases, leaving 5 bases not matched to a gene. CDR3 length: 15 amino acids. The CDR3 DNA reads as TGTGCCAGCAGAACCGGACAGGGGTTGAACACTGAAGCTTTCTTT. Translated: CASRTGQGLNTEAFF.

The chain joins TRBV7-3 to TRBJ2-3; 7 bases are shared with TRBD2. V lost 4 bases and J lost 0; bases outside the gene matches: 4. CDR3 size: 15 residues. Germline V gives CDR1 SGHTA, CDR2 FQGTGA. The CDR3 reads CASSSVSGSTDTQYF. In DNA, the CDR3 is TGTGCCAGCAGCTCGGTTAGCGGGAGCACAGATACGCAGTATTTT.